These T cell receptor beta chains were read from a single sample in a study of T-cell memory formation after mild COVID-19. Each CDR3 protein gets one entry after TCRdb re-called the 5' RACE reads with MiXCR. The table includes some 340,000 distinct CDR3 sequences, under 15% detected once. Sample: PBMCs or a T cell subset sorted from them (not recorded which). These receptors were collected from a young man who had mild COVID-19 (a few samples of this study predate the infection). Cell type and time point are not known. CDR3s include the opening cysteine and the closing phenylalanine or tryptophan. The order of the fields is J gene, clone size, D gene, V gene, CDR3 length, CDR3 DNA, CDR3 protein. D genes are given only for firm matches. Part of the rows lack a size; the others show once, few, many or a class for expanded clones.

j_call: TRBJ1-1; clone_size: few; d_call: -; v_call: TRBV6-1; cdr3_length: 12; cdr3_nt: TGTGCCAGCAGTGAAAGGTCCACTGAAGCTTTCTTT; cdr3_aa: CASSERSTEAFF
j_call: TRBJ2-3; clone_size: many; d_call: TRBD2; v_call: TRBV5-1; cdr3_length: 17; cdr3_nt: TGCGCCAGCAGCTTGTCGACTAGCGGGGGGGCTACAGATACGCAGTATTTT; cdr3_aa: CASSLSTSGGATDTQYF
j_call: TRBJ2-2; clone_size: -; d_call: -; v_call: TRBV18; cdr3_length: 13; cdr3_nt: TGTGCCAGCACACACGTGGGCACCGGGGAGCTGTTTTTT; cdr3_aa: CASTHVGTGELFF
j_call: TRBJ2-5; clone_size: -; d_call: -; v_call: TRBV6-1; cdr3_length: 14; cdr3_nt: TGTGCCAGCAGTGGGGGGGGCCGGAGAGAGACCCAGTACTTC; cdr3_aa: CASSGGGRRETQYF
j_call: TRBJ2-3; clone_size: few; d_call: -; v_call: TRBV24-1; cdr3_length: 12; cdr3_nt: TGTGCCACCAGTGATGCGGCTATTGGGCAGTATTTT; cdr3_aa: CATSDAAIGQYF
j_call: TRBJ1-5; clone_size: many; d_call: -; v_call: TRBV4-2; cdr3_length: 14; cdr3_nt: TGTGCCAGCAGCCAAGAGTGGGGCGGCCAGCCCCAGCATTTT; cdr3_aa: CASSQEWGGQPQHF
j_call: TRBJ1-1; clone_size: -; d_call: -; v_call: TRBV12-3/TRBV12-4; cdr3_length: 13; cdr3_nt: TGTGCCAGCACCCTGACACCTAGGACTGAAGCTTTCTTT; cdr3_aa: CASTLTPRTEAFF
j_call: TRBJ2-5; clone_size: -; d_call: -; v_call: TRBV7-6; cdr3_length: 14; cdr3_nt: TGTGCCAGCAGCGGTGGTGTGCCAGGCGAGACCCAGTACTTC; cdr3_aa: CASSGGVPGETQYF
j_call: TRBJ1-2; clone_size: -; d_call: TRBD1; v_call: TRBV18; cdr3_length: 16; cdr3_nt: TGTGCCAGCTCATCGTCCCCGACAGGGACGTCCTATGGCTACACCTTC; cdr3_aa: CASSSSPTGTSYGYTF
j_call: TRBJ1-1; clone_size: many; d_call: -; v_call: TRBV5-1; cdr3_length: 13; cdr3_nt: TGCGCCAGCAGCTTGGCAGGGATTGGTGAAGCTTTCTTT; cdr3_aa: CASSLAGIGEAFF
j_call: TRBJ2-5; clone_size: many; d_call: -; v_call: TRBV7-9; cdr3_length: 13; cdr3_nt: TGTGCCAGCAGCTTGGGGGGCGACGGCGCCCAGTACTTC; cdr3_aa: CASSLGGDGAQYF
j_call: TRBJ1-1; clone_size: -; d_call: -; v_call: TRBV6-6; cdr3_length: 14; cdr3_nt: TGTGCCAGCAGTCAGACGGGGGTGAACACTGAAGCTTTCTTT; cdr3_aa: CASSQTGVNTEAFF
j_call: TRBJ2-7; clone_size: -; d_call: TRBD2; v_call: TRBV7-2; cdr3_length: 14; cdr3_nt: TGTGCCAGCAGCCTAGCGGGGGGGCACTACGAGCAGTACTTC; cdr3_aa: CASSLAGGHYEQYF
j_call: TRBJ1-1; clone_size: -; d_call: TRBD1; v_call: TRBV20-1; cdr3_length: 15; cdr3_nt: TGCAGTGCTAGAGGGGACAGGGGCGTGAACACTGAAGCTTTCTTT; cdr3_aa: CSARGDRGVNTEAFF
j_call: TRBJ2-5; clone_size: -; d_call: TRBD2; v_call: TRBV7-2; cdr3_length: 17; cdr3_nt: TGTGCCAGCAGCTTAGTAGTGCTAGCGGGGGGGGAAGAGACCCAGTACTTC; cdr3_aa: CASSLVVLAGGEETQYF
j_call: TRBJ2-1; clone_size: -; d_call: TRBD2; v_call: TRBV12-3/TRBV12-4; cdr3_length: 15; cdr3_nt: TGTGCCAGCAGTTGGACTAGCGGGACTCACAATGAGCAGTTCTTC; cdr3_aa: CASSWTSGTHNEQFF
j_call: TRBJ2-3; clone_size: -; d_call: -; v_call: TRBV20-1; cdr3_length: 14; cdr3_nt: TGCAGTGCAGCGACTTATGGGACCACAGATACGCAGTATTTT; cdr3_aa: CSAATYGTTDTQYF
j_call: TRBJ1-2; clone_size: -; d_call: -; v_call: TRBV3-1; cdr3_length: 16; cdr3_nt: TGTGCCAGCAGCCACCCCCCCTGGGGTACAGGCTATGGCTACACCTTC; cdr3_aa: CASSHPPWGTGYGYTF
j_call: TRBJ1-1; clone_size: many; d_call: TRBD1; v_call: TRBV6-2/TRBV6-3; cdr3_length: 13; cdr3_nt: TGTGCCAGCAGCCTGGACAGGGGCTCTGAAGCTTTCTTT; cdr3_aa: CASSLDRGSEAFF
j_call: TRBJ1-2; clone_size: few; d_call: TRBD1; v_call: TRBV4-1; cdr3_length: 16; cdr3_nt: TGCGCCAGCAGCCAAGATTGGCAGGGGGTGAGCTATGGCTACACCTTC; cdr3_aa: CASSQDWQGVSYGYTF
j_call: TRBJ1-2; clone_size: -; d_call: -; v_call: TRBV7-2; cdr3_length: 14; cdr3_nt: TGTGCCAGCAGCTTAAGACAGGAACTCTACGGCTACACCTTC; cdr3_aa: CASSLRQELYGYTF
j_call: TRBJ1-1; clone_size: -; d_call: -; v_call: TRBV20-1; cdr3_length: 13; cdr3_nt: TGCAGTGCTAGAGTCCAAGTGAACACTGAAGCTTTCTTT; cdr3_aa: CSARVQVNTEAFF
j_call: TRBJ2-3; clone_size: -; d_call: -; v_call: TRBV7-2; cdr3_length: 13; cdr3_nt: TGTGCCAGCTCCCAAGGGATTATAGATACGCAGTATTTT; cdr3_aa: CASSQGIIDTQYF
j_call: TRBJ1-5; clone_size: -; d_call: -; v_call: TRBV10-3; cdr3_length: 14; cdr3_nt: TGTGCCATCAGACGAGGGGGAATCAATCAGCCCCAGCATTTT; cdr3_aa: CAIRRGGINQPQHF
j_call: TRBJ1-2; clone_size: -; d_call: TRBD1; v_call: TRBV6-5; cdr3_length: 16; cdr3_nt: TGTGCCAGCAGTTACTCGCGGGACAGGGGTTTGTATGGCTACACCTTC; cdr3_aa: CASSYSRDRGLYGYTF
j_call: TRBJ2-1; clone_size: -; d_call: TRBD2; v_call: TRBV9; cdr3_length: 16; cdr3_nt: TGTGCCAGCAGCCCCCGGACGGGGGGACCCTACAATGAGCAGTTCTTC; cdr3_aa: CASSPRTGGPYNEQFF
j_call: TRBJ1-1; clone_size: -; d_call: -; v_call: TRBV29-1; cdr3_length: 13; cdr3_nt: TGCAGCGTCCAGCGGGCGGCCTACACTGAAGCTTTCTTT; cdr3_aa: CSVQRAAYTEAFF
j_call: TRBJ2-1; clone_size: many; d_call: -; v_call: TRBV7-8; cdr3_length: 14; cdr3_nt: TGTGCCAGCAGCCCGCCTGGCCGGGCCCATGAGCAGTTCTTC; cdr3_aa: CASSPPGRAHEQFF
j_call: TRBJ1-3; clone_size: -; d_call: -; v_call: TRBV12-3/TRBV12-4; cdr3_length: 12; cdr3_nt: TGTGCCAGCAGTTCAGGGATCGACACCATATATTTT; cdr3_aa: CASSSGIDTIYF
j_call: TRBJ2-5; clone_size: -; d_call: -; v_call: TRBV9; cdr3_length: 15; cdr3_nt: TGTGCCAGCAGCGTCCAGGGGATGAGGCAAGAGACCCAGTACTTC; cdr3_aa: CASSVQGMRQETQYF
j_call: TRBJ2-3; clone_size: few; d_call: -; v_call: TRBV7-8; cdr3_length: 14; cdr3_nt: TGTGCCAGCAGCGGCACCGGGACGCCAGATACGCAGTATTTT; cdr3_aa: CASSGTGTPDTQYF
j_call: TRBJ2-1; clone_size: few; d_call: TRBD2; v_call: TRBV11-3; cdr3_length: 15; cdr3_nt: TGTGCCAGCAGCTTCGAGGGAGGGGCCTACAATGAGCAGTTCTTC; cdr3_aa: CASSFEGGAYNEQFF
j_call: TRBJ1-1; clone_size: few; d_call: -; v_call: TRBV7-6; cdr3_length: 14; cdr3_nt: TGTGCCAGCAGCTTATTAGGAAAGAACACTGAAGCTTTCTTT; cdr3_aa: CASSLLGKNTEAFF
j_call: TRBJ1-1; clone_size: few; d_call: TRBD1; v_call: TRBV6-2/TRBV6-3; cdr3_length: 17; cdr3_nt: TGTGCCAGCAGTTACTATCTAATAGGGACAGCGAACACTGAAGCTTTCTTT; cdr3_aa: CASSYYLIGTANTEAFF
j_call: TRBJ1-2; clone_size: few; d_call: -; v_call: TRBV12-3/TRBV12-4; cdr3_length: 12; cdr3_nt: TGTGCCAGCAGTTTTCGCCAGTATGGCTACACCTTC; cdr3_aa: CASSFRQYGYTF
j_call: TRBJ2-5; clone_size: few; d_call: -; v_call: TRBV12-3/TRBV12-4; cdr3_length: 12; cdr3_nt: TGTGCCAGCAGCCGGTCCGCGGAGACCCAGTACTTC; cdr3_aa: CASSRSAETQYF
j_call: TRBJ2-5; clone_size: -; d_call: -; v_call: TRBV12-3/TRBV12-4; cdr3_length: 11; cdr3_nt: TGTGCCAGCAGCCGGACTATGACCCAGTACTTC; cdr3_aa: CASSRTMTQYF
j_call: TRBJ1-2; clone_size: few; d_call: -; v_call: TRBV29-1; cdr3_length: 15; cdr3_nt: TGCAGCGTTGGGGGAGGGTCGACCTTTAACTATGGCTACACCTTC; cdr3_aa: CSVGGGSTFNYGYTF
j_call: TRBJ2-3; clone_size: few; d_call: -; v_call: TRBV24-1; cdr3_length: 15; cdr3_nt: TGTGCCACCAGTGACCCTATAGAGCGTACAGATACGCAGTATTTT; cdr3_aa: CATSDPIERTDTQYF
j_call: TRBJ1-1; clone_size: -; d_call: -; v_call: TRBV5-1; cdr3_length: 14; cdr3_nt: TGCGCCAGCAGCTTAGAAGGGCTGGACACTGAAGCTTTCTTT; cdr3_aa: CASSLEGLDTEAFF
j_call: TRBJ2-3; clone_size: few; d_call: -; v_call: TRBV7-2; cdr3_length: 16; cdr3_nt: TGTGCCAGCAGCTTTCTCGGGACAAATGGAGCAGATACGCAGTATTTT; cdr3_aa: CASSFLGTNGADTQYF
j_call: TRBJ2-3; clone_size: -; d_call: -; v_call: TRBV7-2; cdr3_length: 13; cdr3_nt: TGTGCCAGCAGCTTAGCGCATGCAGATACGCAGTATTTT; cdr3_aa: CASSLAHADTQYF
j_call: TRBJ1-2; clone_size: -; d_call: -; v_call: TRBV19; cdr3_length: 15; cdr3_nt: TGTGCCAGTAGTAGGGCACGGGGGCCAGGGCATGGCTACACCTTC; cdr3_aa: CASSRARGPGHGYTF
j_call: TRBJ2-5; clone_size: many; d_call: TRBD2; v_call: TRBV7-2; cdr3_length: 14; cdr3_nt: TGTGCCAGCAGACGAGCGGGTGCAGCGGGGGCCCAGTACTTC; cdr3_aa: CASRRAGAAGAQYF